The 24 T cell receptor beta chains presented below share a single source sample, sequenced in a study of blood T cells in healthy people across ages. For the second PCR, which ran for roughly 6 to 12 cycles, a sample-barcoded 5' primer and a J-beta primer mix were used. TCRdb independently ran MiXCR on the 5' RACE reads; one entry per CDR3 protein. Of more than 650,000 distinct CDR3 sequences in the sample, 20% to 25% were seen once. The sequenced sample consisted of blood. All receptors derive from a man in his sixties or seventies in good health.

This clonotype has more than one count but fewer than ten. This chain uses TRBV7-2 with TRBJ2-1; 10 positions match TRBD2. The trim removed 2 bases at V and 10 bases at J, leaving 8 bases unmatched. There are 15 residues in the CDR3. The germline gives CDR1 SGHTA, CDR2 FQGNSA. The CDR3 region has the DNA TGTGCCAGCAGCTTATTCCTAGCGGGAGTACTCGAGCAGTTCTTC. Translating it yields CASSLFLAGVLEQFF.

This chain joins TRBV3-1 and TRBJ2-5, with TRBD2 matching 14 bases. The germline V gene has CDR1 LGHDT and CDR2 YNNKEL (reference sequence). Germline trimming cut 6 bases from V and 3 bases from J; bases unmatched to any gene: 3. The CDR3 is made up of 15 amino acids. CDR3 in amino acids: CASSRGLAGEETQYF. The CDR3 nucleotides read TGTGCCAGCAGTCGGGGACTAGCGGGAGAAGAGACCCAGTACTTC.

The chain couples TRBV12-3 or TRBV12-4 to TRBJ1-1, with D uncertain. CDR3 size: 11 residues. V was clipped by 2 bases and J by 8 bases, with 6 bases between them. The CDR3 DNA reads TGTGCCAGCAGTTTAAGAAGGGAAGCTTTCTTT. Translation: CASSLRREAFF.

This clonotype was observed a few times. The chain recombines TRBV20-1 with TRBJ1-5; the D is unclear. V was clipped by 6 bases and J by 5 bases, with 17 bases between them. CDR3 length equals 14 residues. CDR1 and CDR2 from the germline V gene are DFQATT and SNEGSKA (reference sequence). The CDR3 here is CSAAGRTPYQPQHF. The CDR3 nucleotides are TGCAGTGCCGCCGGGAGAACCCCGTATCAGCCCCAGCATTTT.

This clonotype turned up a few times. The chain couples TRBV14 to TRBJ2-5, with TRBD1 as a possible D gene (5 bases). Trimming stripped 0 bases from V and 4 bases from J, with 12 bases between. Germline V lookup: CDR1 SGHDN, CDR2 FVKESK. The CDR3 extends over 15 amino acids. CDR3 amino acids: CASSQDRVVRETQYF. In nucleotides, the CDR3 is TGTGCCAGCAGCCAAGACAGGGTCGTAAGAGAGACCCAGTACTTC.

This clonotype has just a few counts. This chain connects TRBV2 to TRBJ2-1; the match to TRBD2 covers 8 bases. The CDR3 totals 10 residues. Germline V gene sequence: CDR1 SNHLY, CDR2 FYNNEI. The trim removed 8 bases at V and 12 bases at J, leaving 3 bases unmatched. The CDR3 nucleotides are TGTGCCAGCGGTCGGGAGGGGCAGTTCTTC. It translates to CASGREGQFF.

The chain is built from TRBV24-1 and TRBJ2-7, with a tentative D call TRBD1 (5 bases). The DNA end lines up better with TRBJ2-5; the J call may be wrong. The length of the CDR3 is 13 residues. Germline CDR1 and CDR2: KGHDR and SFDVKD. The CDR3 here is CATSESTVETQYF. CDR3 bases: TGTGCCACCAGTGAATCGACAGTAGAGACCCAGTACTTC.

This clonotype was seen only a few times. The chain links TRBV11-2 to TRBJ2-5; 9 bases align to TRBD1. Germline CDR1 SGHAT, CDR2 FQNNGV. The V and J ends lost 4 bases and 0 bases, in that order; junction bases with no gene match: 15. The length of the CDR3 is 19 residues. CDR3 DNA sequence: TGTGCCAGCAGCTACACGATGGGACAGGGACCGACGTACCAAGAGACCCAGTACTTC. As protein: CASSYTMGQGPTYQETQYF.

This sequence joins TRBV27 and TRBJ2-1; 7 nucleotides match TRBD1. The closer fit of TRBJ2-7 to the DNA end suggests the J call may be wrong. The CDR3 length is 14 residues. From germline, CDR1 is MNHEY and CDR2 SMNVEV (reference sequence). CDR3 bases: TGTGCCAGCGGGCTACAGGGGATGAGGCGCGAGCAGTACTTC. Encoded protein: CASGLQGMRREQYF.

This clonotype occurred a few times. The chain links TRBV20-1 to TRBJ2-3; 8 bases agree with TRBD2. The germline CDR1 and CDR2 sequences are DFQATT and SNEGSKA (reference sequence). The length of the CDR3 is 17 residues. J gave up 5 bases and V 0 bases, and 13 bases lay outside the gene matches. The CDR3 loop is CSAREGRISGAGDTQYF. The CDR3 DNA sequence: TGCAGTGCTAGAGAGGGGCGGATTAGCGGGGCCGGAGATACGCAGTATTTT.

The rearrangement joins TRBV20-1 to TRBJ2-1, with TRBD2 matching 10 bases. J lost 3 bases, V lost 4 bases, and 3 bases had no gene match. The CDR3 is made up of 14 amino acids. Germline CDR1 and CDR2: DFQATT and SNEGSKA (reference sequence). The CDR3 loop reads CSAILAGYYNEQFF. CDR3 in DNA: TGCAGTGCTATACTAGCGGGATACTACAATGAGCAGTTCTTC.

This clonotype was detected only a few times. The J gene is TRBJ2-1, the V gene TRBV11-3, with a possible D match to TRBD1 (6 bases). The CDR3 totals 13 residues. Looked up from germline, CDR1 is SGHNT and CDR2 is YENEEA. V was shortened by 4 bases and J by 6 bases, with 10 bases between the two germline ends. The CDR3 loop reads CASSWEGGNEQFF. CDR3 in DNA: TGTGCCAGCAGCTGGGAAGGGGGCAATGAGCAGTTCTTC.

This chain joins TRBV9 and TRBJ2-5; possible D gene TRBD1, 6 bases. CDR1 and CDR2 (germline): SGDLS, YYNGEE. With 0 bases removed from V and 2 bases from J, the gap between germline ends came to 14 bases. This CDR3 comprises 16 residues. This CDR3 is CASSVGPLDRQETQYF. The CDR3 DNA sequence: TGTGCCAGCAGCGTAGGCCCCCTAGACAGGCAAGAGACCCAGTACTTC.

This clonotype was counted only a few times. CDR3 DNA sequence: TGTGCCAGTCAGACGCTCACCTACGAGCAGTACTTC. Protein: CASQTLTYEQYF. The rearrangement uses TRBV28 and TRBJ2-7; D gene unclear. V was pared by 9 bases and J by 2 bases, with 11 bases between. CDR3 length: 12 residues. Germline V gene data show CDR1 as MDHEN and CDR2 as SYDVKM.

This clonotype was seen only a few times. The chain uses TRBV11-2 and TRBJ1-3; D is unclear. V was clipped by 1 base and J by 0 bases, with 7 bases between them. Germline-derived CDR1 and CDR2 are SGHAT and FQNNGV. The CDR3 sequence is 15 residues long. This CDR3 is CASSLAQSSGNTIYF. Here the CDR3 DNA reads TGTGCCAGCAGCTTAGCACAGTCCTCTGGAAACACCATATATTTT.

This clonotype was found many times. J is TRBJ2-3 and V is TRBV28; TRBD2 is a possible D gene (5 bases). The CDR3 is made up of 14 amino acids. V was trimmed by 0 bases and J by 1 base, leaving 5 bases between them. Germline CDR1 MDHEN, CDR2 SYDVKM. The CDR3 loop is CASSLCGGTDTQYF. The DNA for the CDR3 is TGTGCCAGCAGTTTATGCGGGGGCACAGATACGCAGTATTTT. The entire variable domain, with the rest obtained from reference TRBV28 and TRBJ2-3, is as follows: DVKVTQSSRYLVKRTGEKVFLECVQDMDHENMFWYRQDPGLGLRLIYFSYDVKMKEKGDIPEGYSVSREKKERFSLILESASTNQTSMYLCASSLCGGTDTQYFGPGTRLTVL.

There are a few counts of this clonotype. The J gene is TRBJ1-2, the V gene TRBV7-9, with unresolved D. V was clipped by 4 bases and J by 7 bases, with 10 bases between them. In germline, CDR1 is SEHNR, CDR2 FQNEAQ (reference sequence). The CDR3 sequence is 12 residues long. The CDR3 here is CASSWGGSGYTF. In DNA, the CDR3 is TGTGCCAGCAGCTGGGGAGGGTCTGGCTACACCTTC.

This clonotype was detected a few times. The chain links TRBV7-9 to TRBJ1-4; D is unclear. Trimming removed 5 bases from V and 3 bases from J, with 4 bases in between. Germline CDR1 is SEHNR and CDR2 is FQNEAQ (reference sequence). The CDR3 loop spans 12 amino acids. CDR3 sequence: CASSPSNEKLFF. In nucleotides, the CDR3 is TGTGCCAGCAGCCCATCTAATGAAAAACTGTTTTTT.

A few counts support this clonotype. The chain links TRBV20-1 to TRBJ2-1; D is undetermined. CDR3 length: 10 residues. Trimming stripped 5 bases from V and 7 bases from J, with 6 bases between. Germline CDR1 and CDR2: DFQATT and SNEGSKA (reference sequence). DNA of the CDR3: TGCAGTGCTTCGAGGAATGAGCAGTTCTTC. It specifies CSASRNEQFF.

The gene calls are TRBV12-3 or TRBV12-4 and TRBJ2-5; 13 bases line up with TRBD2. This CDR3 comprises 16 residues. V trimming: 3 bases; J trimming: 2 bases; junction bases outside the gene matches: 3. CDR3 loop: CASSLAGLAGQETQYF. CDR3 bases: TGTGCCAGCAGTTTGGCGGGACTAGCGGGGCAAGAGACCCAGTACTTC.

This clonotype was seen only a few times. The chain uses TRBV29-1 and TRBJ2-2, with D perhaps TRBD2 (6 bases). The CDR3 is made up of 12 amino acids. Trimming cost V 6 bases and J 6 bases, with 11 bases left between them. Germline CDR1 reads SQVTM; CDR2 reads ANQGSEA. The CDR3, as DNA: TGCAGCGTAGACCGGAGGGCCGGGGAGCTGTTTTTT. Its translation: CSVDRRAGELFF.

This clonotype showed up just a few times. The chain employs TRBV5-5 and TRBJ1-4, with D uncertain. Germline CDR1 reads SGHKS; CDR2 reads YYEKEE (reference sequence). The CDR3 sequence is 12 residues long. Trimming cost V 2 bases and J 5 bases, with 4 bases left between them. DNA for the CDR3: TGTGCCAGCAGCTTACAAAATGAAAAACTGTTTTTT. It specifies CASSLQNEKLFF.

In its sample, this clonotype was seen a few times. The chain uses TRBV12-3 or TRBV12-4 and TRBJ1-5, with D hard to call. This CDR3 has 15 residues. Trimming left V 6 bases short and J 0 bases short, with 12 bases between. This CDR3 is CASRSSVGSNQPQHF. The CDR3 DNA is TGTGCCAGCAGATCCTCGGTGGGTAGCAATCAGCCCCAGCATTTT.

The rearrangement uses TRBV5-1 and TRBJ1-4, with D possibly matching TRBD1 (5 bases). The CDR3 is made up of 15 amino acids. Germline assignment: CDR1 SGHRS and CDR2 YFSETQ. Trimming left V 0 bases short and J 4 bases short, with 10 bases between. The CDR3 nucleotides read TGCGCCAGCAGCTTGGTCGCAGGGAATAATGAAAAACTGTTTTTT. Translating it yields CASSLVAGNNEKLFF.